Detailed here is one TCR beta chain. Its antigen is undetermined. Positive CCR7 selection of CD45RO-negative cells yielded the naive CD8 cells, and terminally differentiated effector memory CD45RA+ cells were excluded. This entry is derived from a study of shared clonotypes between healthy human individuals. Whole-study context: Three CD4 naive, three CD4 memory, two CD8 naive and one CD8 memory plate were used per donor.

Only in-frame clones appear in the TCRdb table, and some are missing; sequencing was by immunoSEQ multiplex PCR. This table has under 1 million clones, 85% to 95% appearing once. The germline V gene has CDR1 MNHEY and CDR2 SMNVEV (reference sequence). This CDR3 has 14 amino acids. The V end lost 0 bases, the J end lost 7 bases, and 10 bases lay between the germline ends. General study results and limits: The sharing of 4.5% to 5.5% of naive CD4 clonotypes was seen across a handful of donors. Larger estimated richness was generally seen in naive subsets than in memory subsets.

This receptor was obtained from a man aged 25-45 years in good health. The material sequenced was naive CD8+ T cells sorted from blood. The chain employs TRBV27 and TRBJ2-1, with D maybe TRBD1 (6 bases). CDR3 sequence reads: CASSLSDRWNEQFF. The CDR3 DNA is TGTGCCAGCAGTTTATCCGACAGGTGGAATGAGCAGTTCTTC.